The next 26 T cell receptor beta chains were all read from a single sample in a study of cytotoxic CD8 clonotypes in ibrutinib-treated CLL. Data came from immunoSEQ multiplex PCR; TCRdb stores just in-frame clones and leaves some out. This table holds more than 200,000 clones, 75% to 85% found once. This material consisted of PBMCs, taken after 12 months of ibrutinib treatment. The origin of the receptors is a human donor with chronic lymphocytic leukemia.

The chain carries TRBV2 and TRBJ2-7, with D tentatively TRBD1 or TRBD2 (5 bases each). CDR1 and CDR2 from the germline V gene are SNHLY and FYNNEI. The V end was cut by 7 bases, the J end by 5 bases, with 18 bases between. This CDR3 is built from 14 residues. For the CDR3, the DNA is TGTGCCAGCACCGAATCCCGGCAGGGAGACGAGCAGTACTTC. Its translation: CASTESRQGDEQYF.

This CDR3 reads CASSYPGRADTQYF. The CDR3 region has the DNA TGTGCCAGCAGTTACCCGGGGAGAGCGGATACGCAGTATTTT. The chain links TRBV6-6 to TRBJ2-3, with a weak D call TRBD2 (5 bases). V was shortened by 2 bases and J by 6 bases, with 12 bases between the two germline ends. The germline V gene encodes CDR1 MNHNY and CDR2 SVGAGI (reference sequence). CDR3 length equals 14 residues.

The chain employs TRBV27 and TRBJ2-1, with a tentative D call TRBD2 (7 bases). CDR1 and CDR2 from the germline V gene are MNHEY and SMNVEV (reference sequence). This CDR3 region has 15 residues. Trimming left V 4 bases short and J 2 bases short, with 12 bases between. The CDR3 DNA is TGTGCCAGCAGTTCTAAGCGGGACACCTACAATGAGCAGTTCTTC. The encoded protein is CASSSKRDTYNEQFF.

This chain links TRBV7-9 with TRBJ1-2; unclear D gene. The germline V and J ends were trimmed by 5 bases and 2 bases, with 12 bases remaining between them. The CDR3 covers 14 residues. Germline V gene lookup returns CDR1 SEHNR and CDR2 FQNEAQ (reference sequence). The CDR3 sequence is CASSGLTENYGYTF. The DNA of the CDR3 is TGTGCCAGCAGCGGACTTACAGAAAACTATGGCTACACCTTC.

The chain employs TRBV2 and TRBJ2-7; D is uncertain. Germline V CDR1 and CDR2: SNHLY, FYNNEI. The CDR3 runs to 15 residues. Trimming removed 7 bases at V and 0 bases at J, with 16 bases between. CDR3 in amino acids: CASTLTPYSSYEQYF. Here the CDR3 DNA reads TGTGCCAGCACACTGACTCCATATAGCTCCTACGAGCAGTACTTC.

The chain couples TRBV7-5 to TRBJ1-2; the table gives TRBD1 as D, unverified against the DNA. TRBV7-5 is flagged as a pseudogene. This CDR3 has 15 residues. This CDR3 reads CARSLIREANYGYTF. The CDR3 nucleotides are TGTGCCAGAAGCTTAATCAGGGAAGCTAACTATGGCTACACCTTC.

The table lists this clone with a count of one. One end of the junction does not line up with germline, which may come from a read error. This chain links TRBV2 with TRBJ2-3, with 15 bases that match TRBD2. The CDR3 runs to 13 residues. Germline CDR1 and CDR2: SNHLY and FYNNEI. The CDR3 region is CASSEAIGTSGRF. The CDR3 nucleotides read TGTGCCAGCAGTGAAGCGATAGGGACTAGCGGGAGGTTT.

The chain is built from TRBV4-1 and TRBJ2-7; D is uncertain. V gave up 1 base and J gave up 3 bases, with 10 bases separating them. Per germline, CDR1 MGHRA and CDR2 YSYEKL. There are 14 residues in the CDR3. The CDR3: CASSQGQAGYEQYF. The CDR3 DNA is TGCGCCAGCAGCCAAGGGCAGGCCGGCTACGAGCAGTACTTC.

This clone was detected only once. The genes are TRBV2 and TRBJ2-3; 11 positions match TRBD2. Germline V gene data show CDR1 as SNHLY and CDR2 as FYNNEI. CDR3 length equals 18 residues. J was trimmed by 0 bases and V by 3 bases; bases with no gene match: 8. This CDR3 reads CASSESSGGPLSTDTQYF. In DNA form, the CDR3 reads TGTGCCAGCAGTGAGTCTAGCGGGGGGCCCCTCAGCACAGATACGCAGTATTTT.

In its sample, this clone was seen once. The chain recombines TRBV7-9 with TRBJ2-5; TRBD2 matches 9 bases. V was clipped by 5 bases and J by 0 bases; unmatched bases: 10. The germline V gene encodes CDR1 SEHNR and CDR2 FQNEAQ (reference sequence). The CDR3 runs 17 residues. The CDR3 region has the DNA TGTGCCAGCAGCCCCCCCAGCGGGGGGATATACCAAGAGACCCAGTACTTC. Its translation: CASSPPSGGIYQETQYF.

This chain uses TRBV28 with TRBJ1-1, with D unresolved. This CDR3 contains 16 residues. V lost 2 bases, J lost 1 base, and 14 bases lay in between. The V gene's germline CDR1 is MDHEN and CDR2 SYDVKM. Here the CDR3 reads CASSLDQVVGNTEAFF. CDR3 bases: TGTGCCAGCAGTTTAGATCAGGTAGTAGGGAACACTGAAGCTTTCTTT.

The chain has TRBV6-1 and TRBJ1-2; D not resolved. CDR1 and CDR2 (germline): MNHNS, SASEGT. V lost 3 bases and J 0 bases, leaving 11 bases between the germline ends. The CDR3 has 15 residues. The CDR3 DNA reads as TGTGCCAGCAGTGAGTCCGTGGGTACTAACTATGGCTACACCTTC. It encodes CASSESVGTNYGYTF.

This chain joins TRBV19 and TRBJ2-6; D unclear. The CDR3 is 13 amino acids. CDR1 and CDR2 from the germline V gene are LNHDA and SQIVND (reference sequence). The V and J ends lost 6 bases and 4 bases respectively, with 7 bases between them. This CDR3 is CASRALGANVLTF. CDR3 nucleotides: TGTGCCAGTAGGGCTTTAGGGGCCAACGTCCTGACTTTC.

The chain is built from TRBV6-5 and TRBJ2-6; no definite D call. Germline V CDR1 and CDR2: MNHEY, SVGAGI. Trimming took off 2 bases at V and 13 bases at J, with 6 bases between the two ends. The CDR3 has 11 residues. CDR3 sequence reads: CASSYGRVLTF. The CDR3 DNA reads as TGTGCCAGCAGTTACGGGCGAGTCCTGACTTTC.

As regards this clone: Compared with germline, one end of the junction differs, possibly owing to a read error. The chain combines TRBV5-1 with TRBJ1-5, with 10 nucleotides matching TRBD1. The CDR3 runs 17 residues. CDR1 and CDR2 from the germline V gene are SGHRS and YFSETQ. DNA of the CDR3: TGCGCCAGCAGCCTATATCCGGGACAGGGGCTCGGTCAGGCCCAGCATTTT. Its translation: CASSLYPGQGLGQAQHF.

Only a few counts were recorded for this clone. The chain links TRBV12-5 to TRBJ2-3, with 7 bases that match TRBD2. Trimming cost V 5 bases and J 1 base; bases outside gene matches: 3. Germline V lookup: CDR1 LGHNT, CDR2 FRNRAP. The CDR3 consists of 14 residues. The DNA of the CDR3 is TGTGCTAGTGGTCCGGGGGGAGGCACAGATACGCAGTATTTT. Residues: CASGPGGGTDTQYF.

The chain combines TRBV4-1 with TRBJ2-7; 8 nucleotides match TRBD2. Per the germline V gene, CDR1 is MGHRA and CDR2 is YSYEKL. Losses at the gene ends were 4 bases for V and 3 bases for J; bases not matched to a gene: 8. CDR3 length: 15 amino acids. The CDR3 reads CASSPSAGGIYEQYF. The DNA for the CDR3 is TGCGCCAGCAGCCCTTCTGCGGGAGGAATCTACGAGCAGTACTTC.

The V call is TRBV6-6, the J call TRBJ2-1; D call uncertain. Looked up from germline, CDR1 is MNHNY and CDR2 is SVGAGI (reference sequence). This CDR3 contains 16 residues. V lost 6 bases, J lost 5 bases, and 20 bases lay in between. CDR3 region: CASSPTWALVNNEQFF. DNA for the CDR3: TGTGCCAGCAGCCCGACATGGGCCCTAGTCAACAATGAGCAGTTCTTC.

V usage is TRBV28 and J usage is TRBJ2-2; D may be TRBD1 (6 bases). The CDR3 covers 15 residues. Germline loops: CDR1 MDHEN, CDR2 SYDVKM. Trimming removed 3 bases at V and 4 bases at J, with 12 bases between. CDR3 sequence (DNA): TGTGCCAGCAGTTTGGGAGACAGGTTCACCGGGGAGCTGTTTTTT. It is translated as CASSLGDRFTGELFF.

This sequence joins TRBV6-1 and TRBJ1-1; D is uncertain. Trimming removed 6 bases at V and 2 bases at J, with 4 bases between. The germline V gene encodes CDR1 MNHNS and CDR2 SASEGT. The CDR3 length is 11 residues. DNA for the CDR3: TGTGCCAGCAGGCTCAACACTGAAGCTTTCTTT. Protein: CASRLNTEAFF.

In this sample, this clone turned up a few times. V gene TRBV10-3 combines with J gene TRBJ2-7; TRBD1 is a possible D gene (7 bases). The V end lost 10 bases, the J end lost 5 bases, and 24 bases lay between the germline ends. Germline V gives CDR1 ENHRY, CDR2 SYGVKD. The CDR3 loop spans 15 amino acids. CDR3: CATLPVRQGGNEQYF. CDR3 nucleotide sequence: TGTGCCACCCTCCCGGTTCGGCAGGGGGGAAACGAGCAGTACTTC.

The chain is built from TRBV19 and TRBJ1-1; D gene unclear. V lost 10 bases, J lost 5 bases, and 14 bases lay in between. The germline V gene has CDR1 LNHDA and CDR2 SQIVND (reference sequence). The CDR3 length is 12 residues. CDR3 in amino acids: CAIRGSLTEAFF. CDR3 in DNA: TGTGCCATCCGGGGTAGTTTGACTGAAGCTTTCTTT.

This clone has a single count. The CDR3 is CASSLSTSGGGRTDTQYF. The CDR3 DNA reads TGCGCCAGCAGCTTGTCGACTAGCGGGGGCGGCCGCACAGATACGCAGTATTTT. This chain joins TRBV5-1 and TRBJ2-3, with 12 bases lining up with TRBD2. Germline values: CDR1 SGHRS, CDR2 YFSETQ. V was clipped by 1 base and J by 1 base; unmatched bases: 7. The CDR3 sequence is 18 residues long.

The rearrangement joins TRBV5-4 to TRBJ1-3; tentative D call: TRBD1 (5 bases). The CDR3 is made up of 13 amino acids. Germline-derived CDR1 and CDR2 are SGHNT and YYREEE (reference sequence). V was shortened by 1 base and J by 5 bases, with 7 bases between the two germline ends. CDR3 protein: CASSLRDRNTIYF. CDR3 coding DNA: TGTGCCAGCAGCTTGCGGGACCGAAACACCATATATTTT.

This clone has just a few counts. The chain links TRBV18 to TRBJ1-1; tentatively, D is TRBD1 (5 bases). This CDR3 region has 15 residues. Germline V gives CDR1 KGHSH, CDR2 LQKENI. V was trimmed by 2 bases and J by 7 bases, leaving 17 bases between them. CDR3 sequence (DNA): TGTGCCAGCTCACCAGATATGCTAGGGGTTGGTGAAGCTTTCTTT. It codes for CASSPDMLGVGEAFF.

The chain joins TRBV18 to TRBJ2-3; 9 nucleotides line up with TRBD2. Germline-derived CDR1 and CDR2 are KGHSH and LQKENI. Germline trimming cut 0 bases from V and 4 bases from J; bases unmatched to any gene: 5. The CDR3 sequence is 16 residues long. The CDR3 reads CASSPPAAGGADTQYF. The CDR3 DNA follows: TGTGCCAGCTCACCACCGGCAGCGGGAGGCGCAGATACGCAGTATTTT.